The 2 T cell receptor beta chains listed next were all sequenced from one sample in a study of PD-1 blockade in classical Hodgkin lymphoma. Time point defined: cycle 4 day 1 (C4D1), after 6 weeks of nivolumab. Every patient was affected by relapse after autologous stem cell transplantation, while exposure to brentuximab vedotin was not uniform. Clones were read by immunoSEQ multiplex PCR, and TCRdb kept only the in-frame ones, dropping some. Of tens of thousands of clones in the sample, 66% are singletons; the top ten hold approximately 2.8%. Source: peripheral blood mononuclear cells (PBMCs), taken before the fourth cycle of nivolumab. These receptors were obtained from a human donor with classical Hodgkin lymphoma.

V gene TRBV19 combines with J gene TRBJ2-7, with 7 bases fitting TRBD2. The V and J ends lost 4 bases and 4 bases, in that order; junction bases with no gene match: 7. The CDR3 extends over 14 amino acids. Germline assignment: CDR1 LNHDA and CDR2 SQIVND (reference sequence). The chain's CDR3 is CASSRTGTTYEQYF. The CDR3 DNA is TGTGCCAGTAGTAGGACCGGGACTACATACGAGCAGTACTTC.

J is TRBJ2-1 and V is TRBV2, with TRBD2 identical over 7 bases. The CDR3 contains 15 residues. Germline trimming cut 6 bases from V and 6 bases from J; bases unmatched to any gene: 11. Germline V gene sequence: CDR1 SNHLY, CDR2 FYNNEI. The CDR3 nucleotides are TGTGCCAGCAGGGCCACGACGGGAGGAGGCAATGAGCAGTTCTTC. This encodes CASRATTGGGNEQFF. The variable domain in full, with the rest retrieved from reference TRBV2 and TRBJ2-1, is EPEVTQTPSHQVTQMGQEVILRCVPISNHLYFYWYRQILGQKVEFLVSFYNNEISEKSEIFDDQFSVERPDGSNFTLKIRSTKLEDSAMYFCASRATTGGGNEQFFGPGTRLTVL.